This TCR beta chain stems from a study of OX40 agonist ivuxolimab in advanced cancers. Study-wide background: Averaging roughly 60 years in age, with a range of roughly 23 to 85, the cohort was 82.7% male.

Trimming cost V 2 bases and J 0 bases, with 5 bases left between them. The CDR3 sequence is 13 residues long. CDR1 is MGHDK and CDR2 is SYGVNS in the germline V gene. Clones were read by immunoSEQ multiplex PCR, and TCRdb kept only the in-frame ones, dropping some. The table shows some 90,000 clones, with about nine tenths occurring only once. This clonotype originated in an adult with an advanced solid tumor such as melanoma, head and neck, liver or kidney cancer. Sequencing was performed on CD4+ or CD8+ T cells sorted from blood, taken in a trial of the OX40 agonist ivuxolimab. The rearrangement links TRBV25-1 to TRBJ2-7, with unresolved D. CDR3 amino acids: CASSEPDSYEQYF. CDR3 coding DNA: TGTGCCAGCAGTGAACCGGACTCCTACGAGCAGTACTTC.